A selection of T cell receptor beta chains follows, all from one sample in a study of T cells in pancreatic ductal adenocarcinoma. The assay was immunoSEQ multiplex PCR, and TCRdb's table has in-frame clones only and misses some. The top ten hold about 15% of the sample, which has some 16,000 clones, approximately 89% seen once. Sample: PBMCs. The receptors were sampled from a human donor with pancreatic ductal adenocarcinoma. Both conserved end residues are part of each CDR3. A D gene is named only where the DNA matches it firmly.

J	D	V	CDR3
TRBJ1-1	.	TRBV2	CASSVRGKGTEAFF
TRBJ1-5	.	TRBV7-6	CASSLGQANSNQPQHF
TRBJ2-7	.	TRBV18	CASSPGAISYEQYF
TRBJ2-2	TRBD1	TRBV4-1	CASSGQGWNTGELFF
TRBJ2-3	TRBD1	TRBV18	CASSPGTGGDTQYF
TRBJ2-5	.	TRBV7-2	CASSPSLYQETQYF
TRBJ1-1	.	TRBV7-8	CASSSLRGAYTEAFF
TRBJ2-7	TRBD1	TRBV5-1	CASSPQGQGQYYEQYF
TRBJ1-1	TRBD1	TRBV28	CASSSEQGAQLNTEAFF
TRBJ1-2	TRBD1	TRBV9	CASSQGQGGNYGYTF
TRBJ2-7	TRBD1	TRBV14	CASSQWITGGFSDEQYF
TRBJ1-5	.	TRBV6-5	CASSSRQGSNQPQHF
TRBJ2-5	.	TRBV30	CAWSVQETQYF
TRBJ2-5	.	TRBV2	CASMGLKGETQYF
TRBJ1-1	.	TRBV18	CASSPGLPETTEAFF
TRBJ2-7	TRBD1	TRBV5-4	CASSPTPTGGRGAYEQYF
TRBJ2-2	TRBD1	TRBV28	CASSYGQGTGELFF
TRBJ1-5	.	TRBV15	CATSPIAGRGGNQPQHF
TRBJ2-2	TRBD1	TRBV10-3	CAISGDRVRSTGELFF
.	.	TRBV6-4	CASSLGGPYEQYF
TRBJ2-5	.	TRBV10-2	CASSSTGRPVLKETQYF
TRBJ2-1	TRBD1	TRBV7-8	CASSFTQGQGSSYNEQFF
TRBJ2-2	TRBD1	TRBV10-1	CASSDPGTGLNTGELFF
TRBJ1-5	TRBD1	TRBV28	CASSQLTGSGNQPQHF
TRBJ2-2	TRBD2	TRBV29-1	CSVSAGAGTGELFF
TRBJ2-3	.	TRBV9	CASSAQGRSDTQYF
TRBJ1-5	TRBD1	TRBV7-2	CASSLAPGQGNQPQHF
TRBJ1-1	TRBD1	TRBV5-4	CASSSGTVGMNTEAFF
TRBJ1-2	.	TRBV15	CATSRGGGKYGYTF
TRBJ2-7	.	TRBV5-4	CASSFPGLSSYEQYF
TRBJ2-3	TRBD2	TRBV14	CASSRGIAGAWGTDTQYF
TRBJ1-3	TRBD1	TRBV27	CASSFSGTGRGNTIYF
TRBJ2-7	.	TRBV4-3	CASSQVVRTVEQYF
TRBJ1-6	.	TRBV28	CASMGGSPLHF
TRBJ2-5	TRBD1	TRBV5-4	CASSLAQGGGRYQETQYF
TRBJ1-2	.	TRBV29-1	CSVAPQGTFNYGYTF
TRBJ2-1	TRBD2	TRBV27	CASSLRGVSSYNEQFF
TRBJ1-2	TRBD1	TRBV19	CASSFRTGRIDYGYTF
TRBJ1-2	TRBD1	TRBV19	CASSSGTGLFGGYTF
TRBJ1-3	.	TRBV15	CATSIGSSGNTIYF
TRBJ2-1	.	TRBV9	CASSERGTPNEQFF
TRBJ1-6	TRBD1	TRBV2	CASSEYRGLYNSPLHF
TRBJ2-7	.	TRBV6-5	CASSREQGGYEQYF
TRBJ1-2	TRBD1	TRBV7-3	CASSLTGTAAHYGYTF
TRBJ2-5	.	TRBV5-6	CASRMGAAETQYF
TRBJ1-1	.	TRBV5-1	CASSLVGANTEAFF
TRBJ1-6	.	TRBV19	CASWNRVDNSPLHF
TRBJ2-7	.	TRBV11-2	CASSLGIGETYEQYF
TRBJ1-1	TRBD1	TRBV5-6	CASSFGDRRLQNTEAFF
TRBJ2-5	.	TRBV9	CASSVDDLDRVQETQYF
TRBJ1-1	TRBD1	TRBV19	CASLTLGRGRTEAFF
TRBJ2-7	TRBD2	TRBV11-2	CASSRGASGDSYEQYF
TRBJ2-3	TRBD2	TRBV5-6	CASSLVPGTSGNTDTQYF
TRBJ1-2	.	TRBV5-4	CASSLGGLDYGYTF
TRBJ1-1	TRBD1	TRBV7-9	CASSLAAGQGVLNTEAFF
TRBJ2-7	TRBD1	TRBV6-5	CASSPQGPSSYEQYF